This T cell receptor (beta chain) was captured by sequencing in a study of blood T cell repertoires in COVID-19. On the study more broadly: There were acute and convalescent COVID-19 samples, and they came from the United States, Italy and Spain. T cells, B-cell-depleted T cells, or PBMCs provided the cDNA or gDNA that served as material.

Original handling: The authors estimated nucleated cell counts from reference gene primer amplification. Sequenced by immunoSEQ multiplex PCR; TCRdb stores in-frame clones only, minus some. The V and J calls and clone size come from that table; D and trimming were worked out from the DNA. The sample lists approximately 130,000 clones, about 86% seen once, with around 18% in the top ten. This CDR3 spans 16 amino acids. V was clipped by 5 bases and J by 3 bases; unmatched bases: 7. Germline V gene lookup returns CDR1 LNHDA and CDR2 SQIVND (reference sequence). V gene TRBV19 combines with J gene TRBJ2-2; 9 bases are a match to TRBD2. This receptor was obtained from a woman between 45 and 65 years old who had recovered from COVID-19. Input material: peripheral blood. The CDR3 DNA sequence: TGTGCCAGTAGTCTTAGCGGGAGAGGGTACACCGGGGAGCTGTTTTTT. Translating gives CASSLSGRGYTGELFF.